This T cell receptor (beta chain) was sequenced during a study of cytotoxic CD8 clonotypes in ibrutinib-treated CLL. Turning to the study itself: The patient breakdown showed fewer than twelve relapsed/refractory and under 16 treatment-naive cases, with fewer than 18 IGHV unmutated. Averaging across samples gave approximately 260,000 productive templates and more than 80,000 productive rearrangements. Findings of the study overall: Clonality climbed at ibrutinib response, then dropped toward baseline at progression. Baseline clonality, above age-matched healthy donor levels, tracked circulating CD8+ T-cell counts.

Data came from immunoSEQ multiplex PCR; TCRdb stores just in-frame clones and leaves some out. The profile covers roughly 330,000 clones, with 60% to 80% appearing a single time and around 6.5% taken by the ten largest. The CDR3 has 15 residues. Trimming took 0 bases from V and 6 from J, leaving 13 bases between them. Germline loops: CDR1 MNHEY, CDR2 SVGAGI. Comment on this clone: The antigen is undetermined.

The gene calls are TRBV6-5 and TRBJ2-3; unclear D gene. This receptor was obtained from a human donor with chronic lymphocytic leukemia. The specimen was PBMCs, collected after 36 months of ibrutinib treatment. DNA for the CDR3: TGTGCCAGCAGTTACTCCAATCCTCTAGTGGATACGCAGTATTTT. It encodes CASSYSNPLVDTQYF.